This paragraph reports one T cell receptor (beta chain). Its target is unknown. The sample is drawn from a study of T cells after yellow fever vaccination. The study, taken as a whole, reports: Although the secondary response was weaker, it peaked faster, at day 5 versus 15. Post-booster reappearance was seen for most primary-vaccination clones (around 96% CD4, around 90% CD8). Contamination of FACS-sorted repertoires by abundant clonotypes from the bulk population could occur.

Germline V gene data show CDR1 as LGHNA and CDR2 as YNFKEQ. V lost 3 bases to trimming and J lost 0 bases, with 9 bases between them. CDR3 length equals 15 residues. One entry per CDR3 protein results from TCRdb running MiXCR on the 5' RACE reads. Of approximately 74,000 distinct CDR3 sequences listed, 7.1% are singletons. This TCR came from a man younger than 30 who received the YFV17D yellow fever vaccine. Sequenced material: CD8+ T cells sorted from PBMCs, taken 4 to 6 days after the first yellow fever vaccination. This chain joins TRBV4-2 and TRBJ2-1; D not resolved. CDR3 protein: CASSQPTSSYNEQFF. The DNA of the CDR3 is TGTGCCAGCAGCCAGCCAACCAGCTCCTACAATGAGCAGTTCTTC.